Listed here is a single TCR beta chain. It lacks a known antigen. The sample holds no much larger clone one base away, and base qualities are not on file. Genomic DNA was extracted from sorted cells for sequencing of the TCRbeta CDR3 region. The immunoSEQ Assay was used to sequence the TCRbeta CDR3 regions. TCRdb re-hosts the immuneACCESS table, in-frame sequences only. Its copies lack some clones; in the studies checked, an unresolved V gene accounts for under half of them, and the cause for the rest is not known. The sample table contains about 49,000 clones; only one count was recorded for 79% of them. The top ten hold more than 2% of the sample. The sample is drawn from a study of OX40 agonist ivuxolimab in advanced cancers. As for the study more broadly: The costimulatory receptor OX40 (CD134) was targeted by ivuxolimab, a fully human IgG2 agonistic monoclonal antibody. Intravenous ivuxolimab was administered to patients every 2 weeks at six dose levels: 0.01, 0.1, 0.3, 1.5, 3 and 10 mg/kg. Of the approximately 54 patients in dose escalation, about 20 had hepatocellular carcinoma, around 15 had melanoma, 9 had renal cell carcinoma and 9 had head and neck cancer. The dose-escalation cohort was around 83% male with a mean age of approximately 60 years, ranging from roughly 20 to 80. Prior anti-PD-1, anti-PD-L1 or anti-CTLA-4 therapy was permitted, and checkpoint inhibitors had been received by roughly 40% of dose-escalation patients. Partial responses occurred in three dose-escalation patients: two with cutaneous melanoma and one with hepatocellular carcinoma. Peripheral TCRbeta sequencing was intended to test whether TCR sequence diversity was altered and clonal T-cell expansion was caused by ivuxolimab. The paper covers the monotherapy dose-escalation part of the phase I ivuxolimab trial, which included N = 52 patients.

Broad study findings and their caveats: Which antigens the clonally expanded peripheral T cells were specific for was not determined. Partial responders in the 0.1-3.0 mg/kg groups had among the lowest normalized peripheral clonal expansion, especially among CD8+ T cells. On average, CD8+ T cells showed more expanded clones than CD4+ T cells after ivuxolimab. Low levels of normalized T-cell clonal expansion were also seen in some patients who did not respond. Clonal expansion of both CD4+ and CD8+ blood T cells was observed from baseline to week 6 at doses 0.1 to 3.0 mg/kg.

Reading from cysteine to phenylalanine, the CDR3 counts 16 amino acids. The DNA shown is the 48-base CDR3, in frame from base 1. The germline V gene (reference sequence) sets CDR1 to LNHDA and CDR2 to SQIVND. The junction carries 11 bases between V and J, which are trimmed by 3 bases and 0 bases respectively. Patients with autoimmune disease history or receiving systemic immunosuppression were excluded from the trial. In every dose cohort, peripheral blood was drawn for TCR sequencing at baseline, cycle 4 day 1, and cycle 7 day 1. The samples were drawn from a first-in-human, open-label, multicenter phase I dose-escalation trial of ivuxolimab. Adults with locally advanced or metastatic head and neck squamous cell, hepatocellular, melanoma or renal cell carcinoma were enrolled in the trial. Before TCR sequencing, CD4+ and CD8+ T cells were separately sorted from peripheral blood.

This chain is built from TRBV19 and TRBJ2-2; tentative D gene TRBD1, with 6 bases matching. Sample: CD4+ or CD8+ T cells sorted from blood, taken in a trial of the OX40 agonist ivuxolimab. This receptor was obtained from an adult with an advanced solid tumor such as melanoma, head and neck, liver or kidney cancer. The encoded CDR3 is CASSIRGRANTGELFF. The bases read TGTGCCAGTAGTATCAGGGGTCGTGCGAACACCGGGGAGCTGTTTTTT.